This entry lists 21 T cell receptor beta chains sequenced from one sample in a study of ipilimumab plus nivolumab after autologous stem cell transplantation (dated by TCRdb to 2020 to 2023). The library was generated by the immunoSEQ multiplex PCR assay. In its TCRdb copy, this immuneACCESS table keeps in-frame sequences only and misses some clones. Where compared with another copy, unresolved V genes explain less than half of these, and the others have no known cause. The sample table records approximately 20,000 clones; around 80% of these occur just once. 20% to 25% of the sample is taken by the ten largest. Sequencing was performed on PBMCs, taken in a trial of ipilimumab plus nivolumab as post-transplant consolidation. Every receptor here comes from a male donor with diffuse large B-cell lymphoma.

The sample holds one count of this clone. J is TRBJ1-1 and V is TRBV27; a possible D gene is TRBD1 (5 bases). Germline-derived CDR1 and CDR2 are MNHEY and SMNVEV (reference sequence). The V and J ends lost 0 bases and 4 bases respectively, with 9 bases between them. This CDR3 comprises 14 residues. This CDR3 reads CASSLSGRVTEAFF. In nucleotides, the CDR3 is TGTGCCAGCAGTTTATCGGGACGGGTCACTGAAGCTTTCTTT.

The rearrangement links TRBV2 to TRBJ2-3; 9 nucleotides line up with TRBD2. CDR1 and CDR2 (germline): SNHLY, FYNNEI. V trimming: 7 bases; J trimming: 2 bases; junction bases outside the gene matches: 7. The CDR3 is 15 amino acids. CDR3 sequence reads: CASIGAGGSTDTQYF. Written as DNA, the CDR3 is TGTGCCAGCATCGGTGCGGGGGGGTCCACAGATACGCAGTATTTT.

This chain uses TRBV7-8 with TRBJ2-2, with 10 bases identical to TRBD1. V lost 6 bases, J lost 8 bases, and 3 bases stayed unmatched. CDR1 SGHVS and CDR2 FQNEAQ come from the germline V gene. CDR3 length: 13 amino acids. The CDR3 reads CASRTGGFGELFF. CDR3 bases: TGTGCCAGCAGGACAGGGGGCTTTGGGGAGCTGTTTTTT.

The chain uses TRBV7-9 and TRBJ2-2, with 10 bases matching TRBD2. The CDR3 length is 18 residues. V shed 1 base and J 4 bases; nucleotides not matched to a gene: 9. Germline V lookup: CDR1 SEHNR, CDR2 FQNEAQ (reference sequence). This chain's CDR3 is CASSLVLAGAGPTGELFF. The CDR3 nucleotides read TGTGCCAGCAGCTTAGTTCTAGCGGGGGCCGGACCCACCGGGGAGCTGTTTTTT.

This clone was found a few times. CDR3: CASSQPKGPTSEQFF. DNA of the CDR3: TGTGCCAGCAGCCAACCGAAGGGACCAACCAGTGAGCAGTTCTTC. The V gene is TRBV28, the J gene TRBJ2-1; D possibly matches TRBD1 or TRBD2 (5 bases each). CDR3 length: 15 residues. Germline lookup yields CDR1 MDHEN and CDR2 SYDVKM. The V end was cut by 6 bases, the J end by 9 bases, with 21 bases between.

The V gene is TRBV6-1, the J gene TRBJ1-3, with D unresolved. The germline V gene encodes CDR1 MNHNS and CDR2 SASEGT. This CDR3 comprises 13 residues. The V end was cut by 6 bases, the J end by 7 bases, with 13 bases between. The CDR3 reads CASSPGSRNTIYF. CDR3 coding DNA: TGTGCCAGCAGCCCCGGCTCCAGGAACACCATATATTTT.

A few counts support this clone. V and J are TRBV5-4 and TRBJ1-1; D remains unclear. CDR1 is SGHNT and CDR2 is YYREEE in the germline V gene (reference sequence). Trimming took 3 bases from V and 4 from J, leaving 7 bases between them. The CDR3 is made up of 12 amino acids. The CDR3 is CASSSPGTEAFF. CDR3 coding DNA: TGTGCCAGCAGCTCTCCTGGCACTGAAGCTTTCTTT. Complete variable domain (other parts from reference TRBV5-4 and TRBJ1-1): ETGVTQSPTHLIKTRGQQVTLRCSSQSGHNTVSWYQQALGQGPQFIFQYYREEENGRGNFPPRFSGLQFPNYSSELNVNALELDDSALYLCASSSPGTEAFFGQGTRLTVV.

A few counts support this clone. The same CDR3 can be traced to other DNA sequences in this sample. V usage is TRBV5-1 and J usage is TRBJ2-5, with D perhaps matching TRBD2 (6 bases). V was pared by 4 bases and J by 5 bases, with 18 bases between. This CDR3 is 15 amino acids long. Per germline, CDR1 SGHRS and CDR2 YFSETQ. CDR3 coding DNA: TGCGCCAGCAGCGGAGCCGGGGGTCTTTGGGAGACCCAGTACTTC. Translated: CASSGAGGLWETQYF.

The J gene is TRBJ2-2, the V gene TRBV19; 10 bases match TRBD1. The CDR3 runs to 17 residues. CDR1 is LNHDA, CDR2 SQIVND, per germline (reference sequence). J lost 2 bases, V lost 7 bases, and 10 bases had no gene match. CDR3 DNA: TGTGCCAGTAACCCGACAGGGGACAGGGGAAACACCGGGGAGCTGTTTTTT. Residues: CASNPTGDRGNTGELFF.

This chain connects TRBV6-5 to TRBJ1-2; D is undetermined. Trimming cost V 2 bases and J 7 bases, with 20 bases left between them. This CDR3 is 16 amino acids long. Germline V CDR1 and CDR2: MNHEY, SVGAGI. The CDR3 DNA reads TGTGCCAGCAGTTACCACTCGAGGATCGGGGATAGTGGCTACACCTTC. This codes for CASSYHSRIGDSGYTF.

This sequence joins TRBV28 and TRBJ2-7, with D possibly matching TRBD1 (6 bases). Per germline, CDR1 MDHEN and CDR2 SYDVKM. V lost 6 bases, J lost 0 bases, and 18 bases lay in between. This CDR3 has 16 residues. This CDR3 reads CASRETGAQSSYEQYF. In nucleotides, the CDR3 is TGTGCCAGCAGGGAGACAGGAGCACAGAGCTCCTACGAGCAGTACTTC.

This clone was recorded a few times. The V and J genes are TRBV30 and TRBJ1-5; D remains unclear. Trimming took 0 bases from V and 4 from J, leaving 10 bases between them. Germline CDR1 GTSNPN, CDR2 SVGIG (reference sequence). The CDR3 has 14 residues. The CDR3 coding sequence is TGTGCCTGGAGTGTACTAACAGATAATCAGCCCCAGCATTTT. Residues: CAWSVLTDNQPQHF.

The gene calls are TRBV5-6 and TRBJ1-5; D is perhaps TRBD1 (5 bases). The CDR3 is made up of 15 amino acids. Trimming took 3 bases from V and 2 from J, leaving 12 bases between them. Germline V gene sequence: CDR1 SGHDT, CDR2 YYEEEE. Here the CDR3 DNA reads TGTGCCAGCAGCTATCGTGTGGGGGGCAATCAGCCCCAGCATTTT. Its protein is CASSYRVGGNQPQHF.

This rearrangement joins TRBV10-3 to TRBJ1-3; possibly TRBD1 for D (6 bases). Germline V lookup: CDR1 ENHRY, CDR2 SYGVKD. The CDR3 runs to 15 residues. V was trimmed by 6 bases and J by 2 bases, leaving 14 bases between them. The CDR3 loop is CAIRPETGAGNTIYF. The DNA for the CDR3 is TGTGCCATCAGGCCCGAGACAGGTGCTGGAAACACCATATATTTT.

V usage is TRBV7-3 and J usage is TRBJ1-2; 11 bases align to TRBD1. V dropped 3 bases and J dropped 4; count of bases not matched to a gene: 4. Per germline, CDR1 SGHTA and CDR2 FQGTGA. This CDR3 comprises 15 residues. In nucleotides, the CDR3 is TGTGCCAGCAGCTTTGGGACAGGGGGAATCTATGGCTACACCTTC. Its protein product is CASSFGTGGIYGYTF.

The chain couples TRBV19 to TRBJ1-4; TRBD1 matches at 8 bases. Trimming removed 5 bases from V and 1 base from J; junction bases left unmatched: 0. The CDR3 runs 14 residues. Germline V lookup: CDR1 LNHDA, CDR2 SQIVND (reference sequence). CDR3 residues: CASSDRGTNEKLFF. The CDR3 DNA sequence: TGTGCCAGTAGTGACAGGGGAACTAATGAAAAACTGTTTTTT.

J is TRBJ2-7 and V is TRBV18; the match to TRBD1 covers 7 bases. The CDR3 length is 14 residues. V was clipped by 3 bases and J by 5 bases; unmatched bases: 7. Germline values: CDR1 KGHSH, CDR2 LQKENI. The CDR3 loop reads CASSPLGQPHEQYF. The CDR3 DNA reads TGTGCCAGCTCACCGCTGGGACAGCCTCACGAGCAGTACTTC.

This chain uses TRBV19 with TRBJ1-5, with D uncertain. CDR1 is LNHDA and CDR2 is SQIVND in the germline V gene (reference sequence). V was cut by 2 bases and J by 5 bases, with 7 bases left in between. The CDR3 sequence is 13 residues long. CDR3 bases: TGTGCCAGTAGTATATATCGGGATCAGCCCCAGCATTTT. Translating gives CASSIYRDQPQHF.

Points on this clone: A far larger clone is just one base off, so this is likely a read error. V and J are TRBV27 and TRBJ2-5; D may correspond to TRBD1 or TRBD2 (6 bases each). Gene TRBJ2-7 matches the end of the DNA better, so the J call may be wrong. The CDR3 runs 11 residues. From germline, CDR1 is MNHEY and CDR2 SMNVEV (reference sequence). In nucleotides, the CDR3 is TGTGCTAGCGGACAGTCCTACGAGCAGTACTTC. This gives the protein CASGQSYEQYF.

In its sample, this clone was seen a few times. The rearrangement links TRBV7-3 to TRBJ1-5; no clear D gene. The ends were cut back, 3 bases at V and 15 bases at J, with 18 bases in the middle. Germline V gives CDR1 SGHTA, CDR2 FQGTGA. This CDR3 has 13 residues. The CDR3 DNA is TGTGCCAGCAGCTTGAACCCGGACCGGCCTCTGCATTTT. This sequence encodes CASSLNPDRPLHF. Full variable domain (rest looked up from reference TRBV7-3 and TRBJ1-5): GAGVSQTPSNKVTEKGKYVELRCDPISGHTALYWYRQSLGQGPEFLIYFQGTGAADDSGLPNDRFFAVRPEGSVSTLKIQRTERGDSAVYLCASSLNPDRPLHFGDGTRLSIL.

This sequence joins TRBV5-1 and TRBJ2-3; D remains ambiguous. Trimming left V 4 bases short and J 2 bases short, with 14 bases between. This CDR3 has 15 residues. Germline V gene lookup returns CDR1 SGHRS and CDR2 YFSETQ. The CDR3 DNA reads TGCGCCAGCAGCGATGCTAGTTGGGTCACAGATACGCAGTATTTT. This encodes CASSDASWVTDTQYF.